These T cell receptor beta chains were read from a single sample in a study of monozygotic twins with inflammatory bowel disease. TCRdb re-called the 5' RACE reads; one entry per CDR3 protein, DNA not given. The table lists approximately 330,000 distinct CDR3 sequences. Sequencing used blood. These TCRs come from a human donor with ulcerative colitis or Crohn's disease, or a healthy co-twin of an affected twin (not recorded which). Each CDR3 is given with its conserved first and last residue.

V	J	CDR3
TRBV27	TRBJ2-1	CASSLGAGTSGFEQFF
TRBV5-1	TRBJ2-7	CASSLLRNTYYEQYF
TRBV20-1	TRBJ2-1	CSARDIQRASNEQFF
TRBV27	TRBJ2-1	CASSPLEGNEQFF
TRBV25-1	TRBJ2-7	CASSGLGSYEQYF
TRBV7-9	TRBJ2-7	CASSLSVREQYF
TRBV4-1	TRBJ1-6	CASSQDETGGRSYNSPLHF
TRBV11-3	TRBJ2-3	CASSSGGTLGDTQYF
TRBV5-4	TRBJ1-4	CASSERDRGIEKLLF
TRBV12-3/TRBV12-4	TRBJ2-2	CASSQPGLAEAGTGELFF
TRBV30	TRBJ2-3	CARAGGPDTQYF
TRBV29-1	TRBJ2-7	CSIWDRPYEQNF
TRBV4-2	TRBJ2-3	CASSQARGMTDTQYF
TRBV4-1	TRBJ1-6	CASSQETSSYNSPLHF
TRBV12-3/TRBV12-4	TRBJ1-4	CASRPTGIGGEKLFF
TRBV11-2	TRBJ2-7	CASSLELSLAGARFYEQYF
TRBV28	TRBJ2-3	CASLEFNTDTQYF
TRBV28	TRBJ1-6	CASSPTGGWSPLHF
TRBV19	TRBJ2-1	CATRTGRPYNEQFF
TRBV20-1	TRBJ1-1	CSASPSPRAFF
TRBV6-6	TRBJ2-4	CASSYRTQSEESYF
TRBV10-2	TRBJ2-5	CASSVRAGGSSGPLQETQYF
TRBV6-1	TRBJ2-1	CASSKRGQGVSYNEQFF
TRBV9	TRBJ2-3	CASTERGSTDTQYF
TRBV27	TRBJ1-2	CASRFLGGGYTF
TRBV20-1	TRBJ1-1	CSARAPGEGTEAFF
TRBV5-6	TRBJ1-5	CASSFNNQPQHF
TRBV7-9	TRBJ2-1	CASSQWGPGGLYNEQFF
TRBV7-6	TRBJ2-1	CASSSEVAGVSNEQFF
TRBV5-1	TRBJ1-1	CASSLQGGGTEAFF
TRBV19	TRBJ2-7	CATGQSSEGYYEQYF